This record concerns one T cell receptor beta chain sequence. Antigen unknown. Trimming took off 8 bases at V and 1 base at J, with 11 bases between the two ends. CDR1 is SQVTM, CDR2 ANQGSEA, per germline. This CDR3 has 12 amino acids. These data are taken from a study of T cell responses to AZD1222 COVID-19 vaccine. Study outcomes and limitations: Donors were chiefly white British, with a greater number of females, and clonal diversity was perhaps underestimated.

The data were produced by immunoSEQ multiplex PCR, yet TCRdb's version contains in-frame clones alone and is incomplete. Among about 120,000 clones listed, around nine tenths were seen once. The rearrangement links TRBV29-1 to TRBJ1-1, with a possible D match to TRBD1 (5 bases). This receptor was obtained from an adult who received the AZD1222 COVID-19 vaccine. Here the sequenced sample was peripheral blood, taken 28 days after the second AZD1222 dose. The CDR3 here is CSSRQRNTEAFF. CDR3 DNA: TGCAGCTCACGACAGCGGAACACTGAAGCTTTCTTT.